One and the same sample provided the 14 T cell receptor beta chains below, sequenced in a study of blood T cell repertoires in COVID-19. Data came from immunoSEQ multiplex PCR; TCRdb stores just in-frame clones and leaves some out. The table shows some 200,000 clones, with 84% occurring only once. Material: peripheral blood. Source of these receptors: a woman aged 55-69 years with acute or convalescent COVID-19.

The CDR3 loop is CAISEASDRAAYGYTF. As DNA, the CDR3 is TGTGCCATCAGTGAGGCCTCGGACAGGGCCGCCTATGGCTACACCTTC. V and J are TRBV10-3 and TRBJ1-2; TRBD1 matches at 8 bases. The V and J ends lost 2 bases and 4 bases, in that order; junction bases with no gene match: 9. This CDR3 is built from 16 residues. The V gene's germline CDR1 is ENHRY and CDR2 SYGVKD.

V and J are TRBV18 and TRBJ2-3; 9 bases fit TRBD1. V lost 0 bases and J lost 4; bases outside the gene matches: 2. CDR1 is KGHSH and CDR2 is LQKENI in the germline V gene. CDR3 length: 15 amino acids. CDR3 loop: CASSPPGQGPDTQYF. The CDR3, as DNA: TGTGCCAGCTCACCACCGGGACAGGGTCCAGATACGCAGTATTTT.

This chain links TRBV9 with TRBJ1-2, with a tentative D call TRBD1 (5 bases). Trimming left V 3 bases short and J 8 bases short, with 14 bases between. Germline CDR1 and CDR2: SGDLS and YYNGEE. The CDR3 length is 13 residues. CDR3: CASSASGLWGYTF. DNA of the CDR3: TGTGCCAGCAGCGCATCAGGGTTATGGGGCTACACCTTC.

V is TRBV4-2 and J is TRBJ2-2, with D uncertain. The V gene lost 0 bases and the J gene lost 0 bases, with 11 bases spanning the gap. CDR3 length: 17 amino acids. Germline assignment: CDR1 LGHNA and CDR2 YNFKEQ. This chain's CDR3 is CASSQDLEYANTGELFF. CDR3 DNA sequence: TGTGCCAGCAGCCAAGATCTAGAGTACGCGAACACCGGGGAGCTGTTTTTT.

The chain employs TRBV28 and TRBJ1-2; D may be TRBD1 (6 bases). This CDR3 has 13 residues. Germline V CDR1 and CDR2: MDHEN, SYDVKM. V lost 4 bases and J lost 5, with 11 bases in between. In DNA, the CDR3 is TGTGCCAGCAGTTCCCAGGGGTATTATGGCTACACCTTC. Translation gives CASSSQGYYGYTF.

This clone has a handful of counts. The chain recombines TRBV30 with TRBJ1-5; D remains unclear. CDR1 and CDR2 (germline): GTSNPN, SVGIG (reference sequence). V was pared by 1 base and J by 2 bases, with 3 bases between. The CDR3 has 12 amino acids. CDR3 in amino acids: CAWSGGNQPQHF. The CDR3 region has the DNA TGTGCCTGGAGTGGCGGCAATCAGCCCCAGCATTTT. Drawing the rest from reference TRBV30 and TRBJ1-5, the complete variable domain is SQTIHQWPATLVQPVGSPLSLECTVEGTSNPNLYWYRQAAGRGLQLLFYSVGIGQISSEVPQNLSASRPQDRQFILSSKKLLLSDSGFYLCAWSGGNQPQHFGDGTRLSIL.

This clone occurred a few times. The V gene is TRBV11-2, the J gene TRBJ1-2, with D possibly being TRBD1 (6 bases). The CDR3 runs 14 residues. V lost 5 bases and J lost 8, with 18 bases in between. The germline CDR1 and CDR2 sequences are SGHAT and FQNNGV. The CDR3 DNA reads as TGTGCCAGCAGCGCAGGACAGCCTAGGTACGGCTACACCTTC. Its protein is CASSAGQPRYGYTF. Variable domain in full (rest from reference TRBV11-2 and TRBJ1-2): EAGVAQSPRYKIIEKRQSVAFWCNPISGHATLYWYQQILGQGPKLLIQFQNNGVVDDSQLPKDRFSAERLKGVDSTLKIQPAKLEDSAVYLCASSAGQPRYGYTFGSGTRLTVV.

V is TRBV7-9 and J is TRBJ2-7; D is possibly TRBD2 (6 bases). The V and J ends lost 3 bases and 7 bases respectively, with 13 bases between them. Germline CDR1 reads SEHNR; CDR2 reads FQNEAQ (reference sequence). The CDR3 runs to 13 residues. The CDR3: CASSLGFAGEQYF. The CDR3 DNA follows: TGTGCCAGCAGCTTGGGGTTTGCGGGGGAGCAGTACTTC. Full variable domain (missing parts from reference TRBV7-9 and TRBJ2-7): DTGVSQNPRHKITKRGQNVTFRCDPISEHNRLYWYRQTLGQGPEFLTYFQNEAQLEKSRLLSDRFSAERPKGSFSTLEIQRTEQGDSAMYLCASSLGFAGEQYFGPGTRLTVT.

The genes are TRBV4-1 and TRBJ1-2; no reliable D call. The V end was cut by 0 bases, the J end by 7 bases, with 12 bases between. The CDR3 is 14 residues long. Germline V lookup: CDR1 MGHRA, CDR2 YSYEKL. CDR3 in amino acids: CASSQDHVGVGYTF. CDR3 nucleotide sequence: TGCGCCAGCAGCCAAGACCACGTCGGGGTTGGCTACACCTTC.

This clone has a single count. The CDR3 DNA reads as TGTGCCTGGAGCGGGGACAGGACCATGTCTGGAAACACCATATATTTT. This sequence encodes CAWSGDRTMSGNTIYF. This chain links TRBV30 with TRBJ1-3, with 8 bases that match TRBD1. Per the germline V gene, CDR1 is GTSNPN and CDR2 is SVGIG (reference sequence). With 3 bases clipped from V and 1 base from J, the junction kept 8 bases outside the gene matches. This CDR3 has 16 residues.

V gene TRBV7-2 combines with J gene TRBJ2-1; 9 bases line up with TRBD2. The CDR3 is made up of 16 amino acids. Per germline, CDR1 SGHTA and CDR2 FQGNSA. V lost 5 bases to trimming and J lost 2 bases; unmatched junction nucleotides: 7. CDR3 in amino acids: CASSTSSGGTYNEQFF. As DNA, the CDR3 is TGTGCCAGCAGCACAAGTAGCGGGGGAACCTACAATGAGCAGTTCTTC.

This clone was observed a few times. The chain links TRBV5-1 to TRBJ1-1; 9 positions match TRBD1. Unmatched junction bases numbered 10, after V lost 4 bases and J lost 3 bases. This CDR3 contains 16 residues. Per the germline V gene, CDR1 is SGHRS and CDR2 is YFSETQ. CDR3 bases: TGCGCCAGCAGCCCAAACCTAGGACAGGGGCACACTGAAGCTTTCTTT. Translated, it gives CASSPNLGQGHTEAFF.

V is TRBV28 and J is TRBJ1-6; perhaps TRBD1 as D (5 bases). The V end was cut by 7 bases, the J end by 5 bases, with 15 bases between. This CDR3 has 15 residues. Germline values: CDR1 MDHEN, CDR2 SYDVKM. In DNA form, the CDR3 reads TGTGCCAGCACAGAAGCGGGGGTGAATAATTCACCCCTCCACTTT. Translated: CASTEAGVNNSPLHF.

Here the CDR3 reads CASAQTQGSISNQPQHF. In DNA form, the CDR3 reads TGTGCCAGCGCACAAACTCAGGGTTCTATTAGCAATCAGCCCCAGCATTTT. The chain carries TRBV19 and TRBJ1-5; D possibly corresponds to TRBD1 (5 bases). Trimming stripped 9 bases from V and 0 bases from J, with 21 bases between. The CDR3 has 17 amino acids. Germline lookup yields CDR1 LNHDA and CDR2 SQIVND (reference sequence).